This T cell receptor (beta chain) is drawn from a study of control samples from healthy donors and cancer patients. Profiling relied on immunoSEQ multiplex PCR, and the TCRdb table lists in-frame clones only, not all of them. The sample lists roughly 120,000 clones; approximately 93% were seen once. The sample taken for sequencing was blood. This TCR came from a woman under 30 in good health.

The CDR3 reads CASSQAGGSGSRAFF. The CDR3, as DNA: TGCGCCAGCAGCCAAGCCGGGGGAAGTGGGTCGAGGGCTTTCTTT. This rearrangement joins TRBV4-1 to TRBJ1-1; D might be TRBD1 (5 bases). CDR3 length equals 15 residues. Trimming took 1 base from V and 11 from J, leaving 20 bases between them. Germline values: CDR1 MGHRA, CDR2 YSYEKL.